This T cell receptor beta chain was recorded in a study of blood T cells in healthy people across ages. Germline loops: CDR1 SGHRS, CDR2 YFSETQ. Trimming removed 3 bases from V and 4 bases from J, with 14 bases in between. This CDR3 is 14 amino acids long. This clonotype has only a few counts. Using a J-beta primer mix together with a sample-barcoded 5' primer, a second PCR was run for about 6 to 11 cycles. TCRdb re-called the 5' RACE reads through MiXCR, storing one row per CDR3 protein. The repertoire has 1.5 million to 2 million distinct CDR3 sequences, 28% of them found once; the top ten carry 7% to 9%. Donation came from healthy Caucasian individuals in Russia who were aged 6 to 90.

The chain links TRBV5-1 to TRBJ2-7; weak D call: TRBD2 (6 bases). Specimen: blood. The clonotype was recovered from a woman aged 25 to 39 in good health. The CDR3 sequence is CASSSTGGDYEQYF. The CDR3 bases are TGCGCCAGCAGCTCTACTGGAGGGGATTACGAGCAGTACTTC.